The rows below give T cell receptor beta chains drawn from one sample of a study of cytomegalovirus exposure and HLA in healthy donors. Sequencing was performed with immunoSEQ multiplex PCR; in TCRdb, only in-frame clones are kept and a portion is missing. The sample contains over 100,000 clones, 80% of which appear only once. The source material was PBMCs. The receptors shown here come from a man under 40 in good health and CMV-seronegative. The CDR3 runs from the conserved cysteine through the conserved F or W. A D gene is named only where the DNA matches it firmly. Clone size is given for some rows only: seen once, a few or many times, or a class if the clone is expanded.

TRBV10-3,TRBD1,TRBJ2-7,-,TGTGCCATCAGTGAGCCGGGGACAGTATACACCTACGAGCAGTACTTC,CAISEPGTVYTYEQYF
TRBV4-1,-,TRBJ1-5,-,TGCGCCAGCAGCCAAGATCAGGGGTATCAGCCCCAGCATTTT,CASSQDQGYQPQHF
TRBV28,-,TRBJ1-2,-,TGTGCCAGCAGTATAGGACAGCCAAACTATGGCTACACCTTC,CASSIGQPNYGYTF
TRBV28,-,TRBJ1-4,-,TGTGCCACCAGCCCTGGGCCTAATGAAAAACTGTTTTTT,CATSPGPNEKLFF
TRBV2,TRBD2,TRBJ2-2,-,TGTGCCAGCCGGGGGGTAACCGGGGAGCTGTTTTTT,CASRGVTGELFF
TRBV5-8,-,TRBJ1-1,-,TGTGCCAGCAGCTTGGGACAGGAAGCTTTCTTT,CASSLGQEAFF
TRBV5-1,-,TRBJ2-1,-,TGCGCCAGCAGCTTGGAGGGGTTTTACAATGAGCAGTTCTTC,CASSLEGFYNEQFF
TRBV29-1,TRBD1,TRBJ1-1,medium-sized,TGCAGCGCTGGGGACAGCTTGAACACTGAAGCTTTCTTT,CSAGDSLNTEAFF
TRBV7-9,-,TRBJ1-2,few,TGTGCCAGCAGCCACGGGGAGGGCCTCCACTATGGCTACACCTTC,CASSHGEGLHYGYTF
TRBV19,-,TRBJ1-3,few,TGTGCCAGTAGTGAGCGGACAGTGACTGGAAACACCATATATTTT,CASSERTVTGNTIYF